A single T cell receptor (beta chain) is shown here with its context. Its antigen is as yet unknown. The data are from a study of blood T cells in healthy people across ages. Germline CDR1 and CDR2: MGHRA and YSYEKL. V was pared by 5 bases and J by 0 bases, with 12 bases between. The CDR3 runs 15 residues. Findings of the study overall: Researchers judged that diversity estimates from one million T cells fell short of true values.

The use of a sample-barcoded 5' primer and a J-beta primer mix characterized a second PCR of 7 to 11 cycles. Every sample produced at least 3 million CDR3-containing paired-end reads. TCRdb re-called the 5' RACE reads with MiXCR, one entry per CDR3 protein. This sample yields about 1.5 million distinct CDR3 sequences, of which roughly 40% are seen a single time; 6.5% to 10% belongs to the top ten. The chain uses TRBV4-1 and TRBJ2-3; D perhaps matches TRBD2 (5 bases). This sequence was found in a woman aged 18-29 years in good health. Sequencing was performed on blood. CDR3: CASSARVPSTDTQYF. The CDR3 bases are TGCGCCAGCAGCGCGAGGGTCCCAAGCACAGATACGCAGTATTTT.